The TCR beta chain described here comes from a study of T cell responses to AZD1222 COVID-19 vaccine (dated by TCRdb to about 2021). Broadly, across the study: A total of more than 230 trial participants underwent TCR sequencing, of whom some 210 received two doses of AZD1222 and some 25 received two doses of the MenACWY control vaccine. Trial participants were enrolled into age subgroups of 18-55, 56-69 and 70-plus years, which contained approximately 150, 28 and 58 TCR-sequenced participants, respectively. Study-wide findings and limitations: Participants were mostly white British and included more females than males, and it was suggested by the authors that clonal diversity may have been underestimated. The vaccine-associated CD4 TCRs covered the entire spike protein, and the dominant responses fell in regions 160-218 and 743-854. Spike-specific TCR breadth and depth rose significantly after two AZD1222 doses compared with day 0 and with MenACWY recipients. Conclusions about previously exposed vaccinees were limited because only a handful of AZD1222 recipients were SARS-CoV-2 seropositive at baseline. The 56-69-year group was small, and its depth increase did not reach significance, likely because of low power. Reportedly, close to half of the unique spike-specific TCRs recognized epitopes lying outside the regions that are mutated in the B.1.351 and B.1.1.7 variants. Because no day 14 peak-response samples were available, the repertoires could be characterized only after the peak T cell response.

The CDR3 regions of human TCRbeta chains were subjected to immunosequencing. The published analysis was carried out like this. TCRs in the repertoires were matched against a reference library of SARS-CoV-2-specific TCRs that had been generated with the MIRA antigen-specificity platform. Breadth was defined as the fraction of unique TCRs that were SARS-CoV-2-associated, and depth was defined as the fraction of total T cells that were SARS-CoV-2-associated. Each spike-specific TCR was assigned to its reactive spike region and to a CD4 or CD8 class using the MIRA data. Log10-transformed breadth and depth values were compared by one-way ANOVA with Sidak's multiple comparisons tests. This is the immuneACCESS table as TCRdb keeps it, with only in-frame sequences that have V and J called. A part of the clones is gone; compared with another copy, unresolved V genes explain less than half, and the rest is unexplained. That table supplies the V and J calls and clone size; D and trimming were determined from the DNA. The sample contains about 84,000 clones, 70% to 90% of them found a single time. 12% of the sample goes to the ten largest clones.

Its CDR3 holds 14 amino acids, cysteine through phenylalanine. The only DNA kept is the CDR3, 42 bases in frame from the first base. Clipping removes 5 bases from V and 3 bases from J, with 6 as the unmatched junction base count. CDR1 and CDR2 are drawn from the germline V gene (reference sequence): LNHDA, SQIVND. This clone was counted once. Its antigen is still unknown. The input lacks base qualities; no much larger clone sits a single base away. In light of the paper, this sample's time point label describes: about 28 days (+/-7) after the second vaccine dose. Because spike-specific TCR depth and breadth did not differ between the two schedules, AZD1222 recipients who got a second dose at roughly 4 weeks were pooled with those who got a second dose at roughly 12 weeks. Vaccinee samples came from UK trials COV001 and COV002, including a single-blind randomized controlled phase 2/3 trial of AZD1222 (ChAdOx1 nCoV-19) in healthy adults. For TCRbeta chain sequencing, PBMC samples from trial participants were taken at day 0 and at day 28 after the second dose.

Sequenced material: peripheral blood, taken 28 days after the second AZD1222 dose. This sequence was found in an adult who received the AZD1222 COVID-19 vaccine. The V and J genes are TRBV19 and TRBJ1-1; 7 bases in between match TRBD1. In nucleotide form, the sequence is TGTGCCAGTAGTTCGACAGGGTGGGACACTGAAGCTTTCTTT. It codes for CASSSTGWDTEAFF.